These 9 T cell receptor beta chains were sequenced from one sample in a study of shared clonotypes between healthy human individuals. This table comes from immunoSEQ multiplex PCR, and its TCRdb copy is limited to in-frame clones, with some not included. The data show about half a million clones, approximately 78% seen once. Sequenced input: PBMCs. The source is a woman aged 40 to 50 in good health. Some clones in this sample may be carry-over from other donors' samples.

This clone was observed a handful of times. In DNA, the CDR3 is TGTGCCAGCAGTGCTTCGGGCACAGGGGCCTACAATGAGCAGTTCTTC. As protein: CASSASGTGAYNEQFF. The chain combines TRBV2 with TRBJ2-1, with 7 bases fitting TRBD1. This CDR3 contains 16 residues. In germline, CDR1 is SNHLY, CDR2 FYNNEI. With V trimmed by 4 bases and J by 2 bases, 8 bases remained unmatched.

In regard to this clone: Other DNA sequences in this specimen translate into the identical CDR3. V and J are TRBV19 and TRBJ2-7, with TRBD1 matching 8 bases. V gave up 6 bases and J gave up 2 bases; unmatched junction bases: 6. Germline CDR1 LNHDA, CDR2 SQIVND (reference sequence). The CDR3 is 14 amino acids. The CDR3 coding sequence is TGTGCCAGTAGCCCTGGACAGGGTCCCTACGAGCAGTACTTC. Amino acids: CASSPGQGPYEQYF.

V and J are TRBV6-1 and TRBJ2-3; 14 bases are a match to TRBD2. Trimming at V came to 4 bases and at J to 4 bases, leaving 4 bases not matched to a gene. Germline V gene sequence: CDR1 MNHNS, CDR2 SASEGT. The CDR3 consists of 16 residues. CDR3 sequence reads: CASSGGLAGVADTQYF. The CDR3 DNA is TGTGCCAGCAGTGGGGGACTAGCGGGAGTCGCAGATACGCAGTATTTT.

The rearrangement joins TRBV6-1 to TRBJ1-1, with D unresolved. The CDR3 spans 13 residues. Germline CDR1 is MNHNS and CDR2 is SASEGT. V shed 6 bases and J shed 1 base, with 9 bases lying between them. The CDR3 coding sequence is TGTGCCAGCAGGCCCCGTTCGAACACTGAAGCTTTCTTT. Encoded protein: CASRPRSNTEAFF.

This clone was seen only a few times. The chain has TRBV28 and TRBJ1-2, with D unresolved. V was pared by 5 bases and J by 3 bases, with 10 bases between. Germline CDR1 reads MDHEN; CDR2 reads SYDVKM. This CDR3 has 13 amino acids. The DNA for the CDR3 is TGTGCCAGCAGTCCCCCGGGAGACTATGGCTACACCTTC. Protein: CASSPPGDYGYTF.

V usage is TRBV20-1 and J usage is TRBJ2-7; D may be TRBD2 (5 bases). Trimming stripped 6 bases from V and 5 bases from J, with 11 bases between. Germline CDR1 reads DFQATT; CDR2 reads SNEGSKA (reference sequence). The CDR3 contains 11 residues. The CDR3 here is CSALLVHEQYF. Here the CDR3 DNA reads TGCAGTGCCCTACTAGTCCACGAGCAGTACTTC.

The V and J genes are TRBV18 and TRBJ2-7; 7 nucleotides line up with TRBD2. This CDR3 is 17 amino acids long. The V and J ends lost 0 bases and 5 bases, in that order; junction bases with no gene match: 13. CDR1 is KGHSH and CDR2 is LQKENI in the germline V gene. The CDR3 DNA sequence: TGTGCCAGCTCACCACCGTCACTGACGGGAGGAAAACACGAGCAGTACTTC. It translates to CASSPPSLTGGKHEQYF.

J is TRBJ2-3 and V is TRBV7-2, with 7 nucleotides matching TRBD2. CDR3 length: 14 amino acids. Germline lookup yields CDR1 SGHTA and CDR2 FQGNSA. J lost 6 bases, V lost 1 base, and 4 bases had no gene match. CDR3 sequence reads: CASSLGGGSDTQYF. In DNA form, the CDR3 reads TGTGCCAGCAGCTTAGGGGGAGGGTCCGATACGCAGTATTTT.

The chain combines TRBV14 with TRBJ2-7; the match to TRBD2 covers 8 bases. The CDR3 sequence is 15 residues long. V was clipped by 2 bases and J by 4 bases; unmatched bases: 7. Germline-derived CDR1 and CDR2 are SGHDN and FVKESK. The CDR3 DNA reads TGTGCCAGCAGCCAAAACCCCGGGACTAGGTACGAGCAGTACTTC. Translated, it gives CASSQNPGTRYEQYF.